Shown below are 14 T cell receptor beta chains from a single sample sequenced in a study of cytomegalovirus exposure and HLA in healthy donors. Clones were sequenced by immunoSEQ multiplex PCR, and TCRdb holds only the in-frame ones, with some missing. This table has fewer than 300,000 clones, 88% appearing once. Input material: PBMCs. All receptors derive from a woman between 18 and 29 years old in good health and CMV-seronegative.

This rearrangement joins TRBV5-4 to TRBJ1-2, with 9 nucleotides matching TRBD1. From germline, CDR1 is SGHNT and CDR2 YYREEE (reference sequence). The CDR3 has 18 residues. V lost 4 bases to trimming and J lost 6 bases; unmatched junction nucleotides: 19. The CDR3 DNA reads TGTGCCAGCAGCCCTAAGACGATCATCGGGACAGGGATCAATGGCTACACCTTC. Its translation: CASSPKTIIGTGINGYTF. The full variable domain, with the rest looked up from reference TRBV5-4 and TRBJ1-2, is ETGVTQSPTHLIKTRGQQVTLRCSSQSGHNTVSWYQQALGQGPQFIFQYYREEENGRGNFPPRFSGLQFPNYSSELNVNALELDDSALYLCASSPKTIIGTGINGYTFGSGTRLTVV.

The CDR3 DNA reads as TGTGCCAGCTCGCCCGAACAGTCCTCTACTGAAGCTTTCTTT. Translated: CASSPEQSSTEAFF. The rearrangement uses TRBV18 and TRBJ1-1; no definite D call. Germline V gene sequence: CDR1 KGHSH, CDR2 LQKENI. This CDR3 contains 14 residues. Trimming took off 6 bases at V and 5 bases at J, with 16 bases between the two ends.

The chain has TRBV5-4 and TRBJ2-7; 9 bases line up with TRBD1. CDR3 length: 14 residues. Germline V CDR1 and CDR2: SGHNT, YYREEE (reference sequence). V dropped 2 bases and J dropped 6; count of bases not matched to a gene: 6. This CDR3 is CASSLPDRGSEQYF. CDR3 DNA sequence: TGTGCCAGCAGCTTACCAGACAGGGGGAGCGAGCAGTACTTC.

The chain links TRBV5-1 to TRBJ2-3, with 10 bases matching TRBD2. The V gene's germline CDR1 is SGHRS and CDR2 YFSETQ. V shed 0 bases, J shed 4 bases, and the junction held 5 bases outside the gene matches. The CDR3 is made up of 16 amino acids. CDR3 in DNA: TGCGCCAGCAGCTTGGGTAGCGGGAGGAGGGCAGATACGCAGTATTTT. It codes for CASSLGSGRRADTQYF. The full variable domain, in which reference TRBV5-1 and TRBJ2-3 provide the parts outside the CDR3, is KAGVTQTPRYLIKTRGQQVTLSCSPISGHRSVSWYQQTPGQGLQFLFEYFSETQRNKGNFPGRFSGRQFSNSRSEMNVSTLELGDSALYLCASSLGSGRRADTQYFGPGTRLTVL.

This clone was observed once. V is TRBV5-4 and J is TRBJ1-5; 7 positions match TRBD1. Germline loops: CDR1 SGHNT, CDR2 YYREEE (reference sequence). The V and J ends lost 2 bases and 5 bases, in that order; junction bases with no gene match: 4. The CDR3 is made up of 14 amino acids. The CDR3 coding sequence is TGTGCCAGCAGCTTAGGAGGACAGGATCAGCCCCAGCATTTT. Translated: CASSLGGQDQPQHF.

The rearrangement uses TRBV11-1 and TRBJ2-7; 8 bases agree with TRBD2. After removal of 5 bases from V and 2 bases from J, the junction contained 8 bases not matched to a gene. This CDR3 is built from 15 residues. Germline V gives CDR1 SGHAT, CDR2 FQDESV (reference sequence). In DNA form, the CDR3 reads TGTGCCAGCAGCCCAATAGCGGGACTCGCCTACGAGCAGTACTTC. Protein sequence: CASSPIAGLAYEQYF.

The chain links TRBV5-1 to TRBJ2-7; D ambiguous. Trimming stripped 0 bases from V and 0 bases from J, with 7 bases between. Germline loops: CDR1 SGHRS, CDR2 YFSETQ. The CDR3 length is 14 residues. CDR3 DNA sequence: TGCGCCAGCAGCTTGGACAGAGCCTCCTACGAGCAGTACTTC. Protein: CASSLDRASYEQYF.

This clone was recorded once. The V call is TRBV7-8, the J call TRBJ1-4; 8 bases fit TRBD1. The CDR3 spans 15 residues. Germline values: CDR1 SGHVS, CDR2 FQNEAQ. J gave up 7 bases and V 5 bases, and 9 bases lay outside the gene matches. CDR3 DNA: TGTGCCAGCAGCCTAATGACAGGGGATCGTGAAAAACTGTTTTTT. As protein: CASSLMTGDREKLFF.

The chain couples TRBV28 to TRBJ2-2; possible D gene TRBD1, 6 bases. Germline-derived CDR1 and CDR2 are MDHEN and SYDVKM. CDR3 size: 13 residues. V was clipped by 3 bases and J by 7 bases, with 9 bases between them. In DNA, the CDR3 is TGTGCCAGCAGTTTCAGGGGTGGCGGGGAGCTGTTTTTT. Translation: CASSFRGGGELFF.

This clone has a handful of counts. The CDR3 coding sequence is TGTGCCAGTAGTGCAGGAACGCACTCTGGGGCCAACGTCCTGACTTTC. Translating gives CASSAGTHSGANVLTF. The chain uses TRBV19 and TRBJ2-6; D is undetermined. The germline V gene encodes CDR1 LNHDA and CDR2 SQIVND (reference sequence). Trimming pared 5 bases from V and 0 bases from J, leaving 11 bases between. The CDR3 contains 16 residues.

The rearrangement links TRBV7-9 to TRBJ1-2, with D possibly being TRBD1 (5 bases). With 5 bases removed from V and 3 bases from J, the gap between germline ends came to 16 bases. The CDR3 runs to 15 residues. Germline values: CDR1 SEHNR, CDR2 FQNEAQ (reference sequence). The CDR3 reads CASSPGGGEDYGYTF. CDR3 in DNA: TGTGCCAGCAGCCCCGGTGGGGGGGAGGACTATGGCTACACCTTC.

This chain joins TRBV6-5 and TRBJ1-5; 7 nucleotides align to TRBD1. The CDR3 contains 13 residues. CDR1 is MNHEY, CDR2 SVGAGI, per germline. V lost 10 bases and J lost 3; bases outside the gene matches: 6. Written as DNA, the CDR3 is TGTGCCACACGGGGGACAGTCAATCAGCCCCAGCATTTT. This codes for CATRGTVNQPQHF.

This clone was picked up a small number of times. The chain joins TRBV2 to TRBJ2-7; D not resolved. Germline V lookup: CDR1 SNHLY, CDR2 FYNNEI. V dropped 6 bases and J dropped 4 bases, with 10 bases sitting between them. The CDR3 extends over 12 amino acids. The CDR3 nucleotides read TGTGCCAGCAGCGGAGCCGGGTACGAGCAGTACTTC. It yields the protein CASSGAGYEQYF.

The rearrangement links TRBV30 to TRBJ2-1, with D perhaps matching TRBD2 (6 bases). With 4 bases removed from V and 1 base from J, the gap between germline ends came to 8 bases. This CDR3 is 13 amino acids long. The V gene's germline CDR1 is GTSNPN and CDR2 SVGIG (reference sequence). Written as DNA, the CDR3 is TGTGCCTGGACGGGACTGTCCTACAATGAGCAGTTCTTC. Its translation is CAWTGLSYNEQFF.